The 8 T cell receptor beta chains below come from one sample, sequenced in a study of blood T cell repertoires in COVID-19. The method was immunoSEQ multiplex PCR; TCRdb's version includes in-frame clones alone and lacks a portion of them. This table holds over 65,000 clones, roughly 90% found once. The sample comprised peripheral blood. The receptors shown here come from a man aged 45-60 years with active or convalescent COVID-19.

The V gene is TRBV12-5, the J gene TRBJ2-6; D might be TRBD1 (6 bases). V lost 1 base and J lost 4, with 11 bases in between. Germline V gives CDR1 LGHNT, CDR2 FRNRAP. The CDR3 has 16 amino acids. The CDR3 sequence is CASGLGPGVGANVLTF. The CDR3 DNA reads as TGTGCTAGTGGTTTGGGACCAGGGGTCGGGGCCAACGTCCTGACTTTC.

The chain carries TRBV6-5 and TRBJ1-5; D possibly corresponds to TRBD1 (6 bases). The germline V gene encodes CDR1 MNHEY and CDR2 SVGAGI. The CDR3 is 14 amino acids. V dropped 9 bases and J dropped 7 bases, with 19 bases sitting between them. The CDR3 loop is CASRERGAGQPQHF. CDR3 DNA: TGTGCCAGTAGGGAGCGGGGGGCAGGGCAGCCCCAGCATTTT.

The gene calls are TRBV29-1 and TRBJ2-3; maybe TRBD2 (5 bases). Trimming removed 4 bases from V and 4 bases from J, with 9 bases in between. The CDR3 has 12 residues. CDR1 is SQVTM and CDR2 is ANQGSEA in the germline V gene. In nucleotides, the CDR3 is TGCAGCGTTGCGGGGTCCCCAGATACGCAGTATTTT. Its protein product is CSVAGSPDTQYF.

This chain joins TRBV6-6 and TRBJ1-5; 8 positions agree with TRBD1. The ends lost 4 bases at V and 3 bases at J; junction bases unmatched: 5. The CDR3 has 15 residues. The germline V gene has CDR1 MNHNY and CDR2 SVGAGI (reference sequence). CDR3 sequence reads: CASSSSGGVNQPQHF. CDR3 bases: TGTGCCAGCAGTTCATCAGGGGGCGTCAATCAGCCCCAGCATTTT.

J is TRBJ2-3 and V is TRBV4-1; 9 bases are a match to TRBD1. Germline trimming cut 0 bases from V and 3 bases from J; bases unmatched to any gene: 13. In germline, CDR1 is MGHRA, CDR2 YSYEKL. CDR3 length: 19 amino acids. CDR3: CASSQDHFPGTGITDTQYF. The CDR3 bases are TGCGCCAGCAGCCAAGATCATTTTCCCGGGACAGGGATAACAGATACGCAGTATTTT.

The chain employs TRBV2 and TRBJ2-7; tentative D call: TRBD1 (6 bases). CDR3 length: 14 amino acids. The ends were cut back, 6 bases at V and 6 bases at J, with 18 bases in the middle. Germline V gene sequence: CDR1 SNHLY, CDR2 FYNNEI. The CDR3: CASRGLQGTGEQYF. The CDR3 DNA reads TGTGCCAGCAGAGGATTACAGGGAACGGGCGAGCAGTACTTC.

The chain couples TRBV5-5 to TRBJ2-1; 8 nucleotides align to TRBD2. In germline, CDR1 is SGHKS, CDR2 YYEKEE (reference sequence). This CDR3 region has 16 residues. Trimming took 2 bases from V and 8 from J; bases not matched to a gene: 12. The CDR3 DNA reads TGTGCCAGCAGCTTTCTTTTCGGGAGGGCCGGGCATGAGCAGTTCTTC. It yields the protein CASSFLFGRAGHEQFF.

V and J are TRBV30 and TRBJ1-5; D gene unclear. The germline CDR1 and CDR2 sequences are GTSNPN and SVGIG (reference sequence). V was shortened by 0 bases and J by 6 bases, with 9 bases between the two germline ends. The CDR3 has 13 residues. CDR3 residues: CAWSVSAGQPQHF. The CDR3 nucleotides are TGTGCCTGGAGTGTATCGGCGGGTCAGCCCCAGCATTTT.